The following is a T cell receptor beta chain sequence with its context. The data stem from a study of blood T cell repertoires in COVID-19. Study background: T cells, B-cell-depleted T cells, or PBMCs provided the cDNA or gDNA that served as material.

The V and J ends lost 3 bases and 5 bases respectively, with 2 bases between them. Germline loops: CDR1 SNHLY, CDR2 FYNNEI. The CDR3 spans 11 residues. Only in-frame clones appear in the TCRdb table, and some are missing; sequencing was by immunoSEQ multiplex PCR. The sample has some 210,000 clones, roughly four fifths seen once. The rearrangement links TRBV2 to TRBJ2-1; D is unresolved. The sample comprised PBMCs or T cells enriched from blood (not recorded which). The clonotype comes from a man in his forties who had recovered from COVID-19. CDR3 sequence (DNA): TGTGCCAGCAGTGACGACAATGAGCAGTTCTTC. This encodes CASSDDNEQFF.